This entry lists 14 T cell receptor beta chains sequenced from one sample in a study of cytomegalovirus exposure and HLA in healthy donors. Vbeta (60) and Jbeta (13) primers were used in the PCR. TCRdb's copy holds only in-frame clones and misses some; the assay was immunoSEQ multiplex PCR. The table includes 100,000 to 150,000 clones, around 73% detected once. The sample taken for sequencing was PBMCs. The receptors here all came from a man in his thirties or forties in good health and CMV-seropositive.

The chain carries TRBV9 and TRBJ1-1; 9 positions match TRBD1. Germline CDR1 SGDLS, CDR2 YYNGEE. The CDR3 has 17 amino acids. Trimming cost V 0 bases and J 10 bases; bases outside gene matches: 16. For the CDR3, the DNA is TGTGCCAGCAGCGTAGATTCCGGACAGGGGAATGGTGTAGGAGCTTTCTTT. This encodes CASSVDSGQGNGVGAFF.

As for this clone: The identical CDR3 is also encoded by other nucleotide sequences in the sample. CDR3 bases: TGTGCCAGTAATGCAGGGGGAATGAACACTGAAGCTTTCTTT. It codes for CASNAGGMNTEAFF. This chain uses TRBV5-4 with TRBJ1-1, with 7 positions matching TRBD1. This CDR3 region has 14 residues. V was clipped by 8 bases and J by 0 bases; unmatched bases: 7. The V gene's germline CDR1 is SGHNT and CDR2 YYREEE (reference sequence).

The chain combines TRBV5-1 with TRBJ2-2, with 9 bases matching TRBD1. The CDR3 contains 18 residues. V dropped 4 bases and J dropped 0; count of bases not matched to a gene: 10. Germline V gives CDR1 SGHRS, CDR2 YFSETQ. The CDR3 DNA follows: TGCGCCAGCAGCCCGCCGGGACAGGGACTTGCGAACACCGGGGAGCTGTTTTTT. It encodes CASSPPGQGLANTGELFF.

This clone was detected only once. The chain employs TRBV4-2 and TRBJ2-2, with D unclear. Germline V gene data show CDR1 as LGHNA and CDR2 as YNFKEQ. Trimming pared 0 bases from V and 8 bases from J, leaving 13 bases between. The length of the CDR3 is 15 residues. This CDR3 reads CASSQDRRIRGELFF. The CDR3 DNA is TGTGCCAGCAGCCAAGATCGGCGGATTCGGGGGGAGCTGTTTTTT.

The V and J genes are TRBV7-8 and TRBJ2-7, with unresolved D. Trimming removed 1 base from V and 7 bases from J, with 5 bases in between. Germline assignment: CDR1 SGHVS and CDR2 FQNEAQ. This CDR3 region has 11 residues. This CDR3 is CASSLVREQYF. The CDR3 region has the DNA TGTGCCAGCAGCTTAGTCAGGGAGCAGTACTTC.

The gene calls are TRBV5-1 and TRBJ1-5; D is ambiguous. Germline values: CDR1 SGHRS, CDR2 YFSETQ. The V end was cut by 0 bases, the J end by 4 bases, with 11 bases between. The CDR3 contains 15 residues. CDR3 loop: CASSLAGSGNQPQHF. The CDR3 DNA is TGCGCCAGCAGCTTGGCGGGGTCGGGGAATCAGCCCCAGCATTTT.

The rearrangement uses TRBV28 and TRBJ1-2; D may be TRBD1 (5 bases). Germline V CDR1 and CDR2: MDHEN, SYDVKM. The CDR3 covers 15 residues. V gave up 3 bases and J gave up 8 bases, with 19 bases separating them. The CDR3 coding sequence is TGTGCCAGCAGTTTGGGCAGGGAAGAGTTGGAAGGCTACACCTTC. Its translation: CASSLGREELEGYTF.

Here the CDR3 reads CAWSVRSYEQYF. The CDR3 bases are TGTGCCTGGAGTGTCAGATCCTACGAGCAGTACTTC. This rearrangement joins TRBV30 to TRBJ2-7; D gene uncertain. The V and J ends lost 0 bases and 1 base respectively, with 4 bases between them. This CDR3 spans 12 amino acids. Per germline, CDR1 GTSNPN and CDR2 SVGIG (reference sequence). Variable domain in full (rest from reference TRBV30 and TRBJ2-7): SQTIHQWPATLVQPVGSPLSLECTVEGTSNPNLYWYRQAAGRGLQLLFYSVGIGQISSEVPQNLSASRPQDRQFILSSKKLLLSDSGFYLCAWSVRSYEQYFGPGTRLTVT.

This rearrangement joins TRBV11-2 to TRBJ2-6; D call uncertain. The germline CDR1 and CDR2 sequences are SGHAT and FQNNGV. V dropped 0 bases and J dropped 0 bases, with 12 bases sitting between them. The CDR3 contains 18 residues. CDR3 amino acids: CASSLESTWASGANVLTF. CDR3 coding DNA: TGTGCCAGCAGCTTAGAGTCAACTTGGGCCTCTGGGGCCAACGTCCTGACTTTC.

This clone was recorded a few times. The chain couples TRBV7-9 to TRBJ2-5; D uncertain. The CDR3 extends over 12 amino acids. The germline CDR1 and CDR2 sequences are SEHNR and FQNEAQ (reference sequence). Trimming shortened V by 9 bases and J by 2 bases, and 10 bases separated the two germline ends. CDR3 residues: CASRRIQETQYF. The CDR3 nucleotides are TGTGCCAGTCGGAGAATTCAAGAGACCCAGTACTTC.

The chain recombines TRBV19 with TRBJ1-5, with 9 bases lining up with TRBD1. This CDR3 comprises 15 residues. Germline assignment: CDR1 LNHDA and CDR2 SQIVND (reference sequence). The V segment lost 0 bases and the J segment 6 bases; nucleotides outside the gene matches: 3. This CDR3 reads CASSIEQGARQPQHF. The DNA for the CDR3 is TGTGCCAGTAGTATAGAACAGGGGGCCCGTCAGCCCCAGCATTTT.

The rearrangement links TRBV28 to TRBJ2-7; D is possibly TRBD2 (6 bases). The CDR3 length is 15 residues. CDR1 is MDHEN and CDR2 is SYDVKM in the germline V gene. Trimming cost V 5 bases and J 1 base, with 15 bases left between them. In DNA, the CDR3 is TGTGCCAGCAGTCCCCCGGGACTCCGGTCCTACGAGCAGTACTTC. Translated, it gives CASSPPGLRSYEQYF.

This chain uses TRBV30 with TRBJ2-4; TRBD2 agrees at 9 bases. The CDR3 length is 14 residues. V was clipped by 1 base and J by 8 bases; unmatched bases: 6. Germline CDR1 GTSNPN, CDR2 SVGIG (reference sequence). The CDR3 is CAWSARTSVYIQYF. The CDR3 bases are TGTGCCTGGAGTGCCCGGACTAGCGTATACATTCAGTACTTC.

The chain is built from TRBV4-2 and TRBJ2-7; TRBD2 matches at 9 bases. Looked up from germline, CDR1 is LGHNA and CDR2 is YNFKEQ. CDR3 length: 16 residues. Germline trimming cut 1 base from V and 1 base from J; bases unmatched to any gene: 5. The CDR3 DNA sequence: TGTGCCAGCAGCCAAGTGCTAGCGGGATCTTCCTACGAGCAGTACTTC. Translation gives CASSQVLAGSSYEQYF.